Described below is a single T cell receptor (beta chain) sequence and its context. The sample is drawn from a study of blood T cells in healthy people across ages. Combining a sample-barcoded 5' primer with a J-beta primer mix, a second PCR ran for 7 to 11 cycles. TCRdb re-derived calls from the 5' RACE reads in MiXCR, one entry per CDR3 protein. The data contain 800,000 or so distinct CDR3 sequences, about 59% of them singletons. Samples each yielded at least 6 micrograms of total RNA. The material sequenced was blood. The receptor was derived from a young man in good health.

This chain's CDR3 is CASSYPKAGTSGYEQYF. The CDR3 nucleotides read TGTGCCAGCAGTTACCCCAAAGCCGGGACTAGCGGCTACGAGCAGTACTTC. V gene TRBV6-6 combines with J gene TRBJ2-7; 11 nucleotides align to TRBD2. Unmatched junction bases numbered 9, after V lost 2 bases and J lost 3 bases. CDR3 length: 17 residues. CDR1 MNHNY and CDR2 SVGAGI come from the germline V gene (reference sequence).